This T cell receptor beta chain was observed in a study of identical twins. This CDR3 spans 14 amino acids. Germline V gene sequence: CDR1 ENHRY, CDR2 SYGVKD. V dropped 3 bases and J dropped 3 bases, with 12 bases sitting between them. Concerning this clonotype: Its antigen remains unknown.

Study results and limitations: There were fewer insertions in abundant cord blood beta clonotypes, but memory repertoires showed no such pattern.

TCRdb re-called the 5' RACE reads through MiXCR, storing one row per CDR3 protein. The sample has 400,000 to 550,000 distinct CDR3 sequences, roughly a quarter seen once; the top ten hold just under 3%. These same data were also listed under a study on T cells expressing NK-cell markers. Per that study: According to the study, TCR beta repertoires originated from sorted CD3+CD56+NKG2C+, CD3+CD56+NKG2C- and CD3+CD56-NKG2C+ T cells. Among the eight sequenced donors, seven tested HCMV-seropositive and one tested seronegative.

This receptor was identified in a woman between 18 and 29 years old in good health. The chain links TRBV10-3 to TRBJ2-7, with D unresolved. Sequencing was performed on CD4+ T cells sorted from blood. CDR3: CAISEGSPLYEQYF. CDR3 DNA sequence: TGTGCCATCAGTGAAGGTTCCCCTCTCTACGAGCAGTACTTC.